This TCR beta chain was documented in a study of CD4+ T cells in melanoma. Between the trimmed V and J ends, which lost 2 bases and 0 bases, there was a span of 9 bases. The CDR3 loop spans 15 amino acids. Germline values: CDR1 SGHRS, CDR2 YFSETQ. Using immunoSEQ multiplex PCR, the repertoire was profiled, and TCRdb retains in-frame clones only, with some absent. The repertoire consists of roughly 15,000 clones, with about 71% occurring once and the leading ten covering 18%. The chain employs TRBV5-1 and TRBJ1-3; D gene ambiguous. Input material: cells from a culture (not recorded whether cultured in vitro). The source of this sequence is a human donor with melanoma. DNA of the CDR3: TGCGCCAGCAGCTTAGGTGCGAGCTCTGGAAACACCATATATTTT. It yields the protein CASSLGASSGNTIYF. Complete variable domain (other parts from reference TRBV5-1 and TRBJ1-3): KAGVTQTPRYLIKTRGQQVTLSCSPISGHRSVSWYQQTPGQGLQFLFEYFSETQRNKGNFPGRFSGRQFSNSRSEMNVSTLELGDSALYLCASSLGASSGNTIYFGEGSWLTVV.